What follows describes a single TCR beta chain. What it binds is not known. The germline V and J ends were trimmed by 5 bases and 6 bases, with 17 bases remaining between them. This CDR3 is 15 amino acids long. CDR1 MNHEY and CDR2 SMNVEV come from the germline V gene (reference sequence). Treatment specified: oral pan-JAK inhibitor, 5-10 mg twice daily. The data were taken from a study of CD8+ T cells in alopecia areata. The study's findings and limits: Scalp data also include sequences from resident alphabeta T cells of normal skin.

Isolated RNA was reverse transcribed into cDNA used as the sequencing template. TCRdb keeps only in-frame clones here, not all; method: immunoSEQ multiplex PCR. The table records around 200,000 clones, 64% of them present only once. Sequencing was performed on CD4+ T cells sorted from blood, taken at week 4, from a patient treated with tofacitinib. The sequence came from a human donor with alopecia areata. The rearrangement links TRBV27 to TRBJ2-1; tentative D call: TRBD2 (7 bases). CDR3 in amino acids: CASSPAGGPVNEQFF. For the CDR3, the DNA is TGTGCCAGCAGTCCCGCCGGGGGGCCCGTCAATGAGCAGTTCTTC.